This TCR beta chain originates from a study of beta chain features in type 1 diabetes. Whole-study findings and limits: Patients showed naive, central memory and Treg TCRB repertoires that appeared more similar than those of healthy donors. All four CD4+ subsets from Type 1 diabetes patients carried moderately but significantly shorter TCRB CDR3s.

Losses at the gene ends were 3 bases for V and 2 bases for J; bases not matched to a gene: 6. Germline V lookup: CDR1 SQVTM, CDR2 ANQGSEA. CDR3 length: 15 residues. This clone has a handful of counts. Its antigen is not known. Sequenced material consisted of expressed TCRB transcripts (all of the isolated RNA was reverse transcribed). Only in-frame clones appear in the TCRdb table, and some are missing; sequencing was by immunoSEQ multiplex PCR. The sample yields a few hundred thousand clones, about 24% seen once. The chain is built from TRBV29-1 and TRBJ2-5; 10 positions match TRBD2. Specimen: naive CD4+ T cells from blood. The clonotype was recovered from a woman between 25 and 40 years old with type 1 diabetes. DNA for the CDR3: TGCAGCGTTGAGGCTAGCGGGAGTGTACAAGAGACCCAGTACTTC. Translation: CSVEASGSVQETQYF.